A selection of T cell receptor beta chains follows, all from one sample in a study of shared clonotypes between healthy human individuals. Sequenced by immunoSEQ multiplex PCR; TCRdb stores in-frame clones only, minus some. The data show some 480,000 clones, roughly 85% seen once. The sample was PBMCs. The receptors here all came from a middle-aged woman in good health. Some clones in this sample may be carry-over from other donors' samples. Each CDR3 is given with its conserved first and last residue. The D gene is left open where the match is weak. The size of a clone is reported for some rows only, either as once, few or many, or as a class for expanded clones.

j_call v_call d_call clone_size cdr3_nt cdr3_aa
TRBJ2-1 TRBV5-8 TRBD2 NA TGTGCCAGCAGCTCGCTAGCGGGAGGGATAAATGAGCAGTTCTTC CASSSLAGGINEQFF
TRBJ1-3 TRBV18 NA few TGTGCCAGCTCACCGCAGGAGCAGACATCTGGAAACACCATATATTTT CASSPQEQTSGNTIYF
TRBJ2-5 TRBV7-2 NA NA TGTGCCAGCAGCTTGACTAGTGGCGGTCAAGAGACCCAGTACTTC CASSLTSGGQETQYF
TRBJ2-3 TRBV5-1 TRBD2 NA TGCGCCAGCAGCCTAAGCGGGAATCGCCCAGATACGCAGTATTTT CASSLSGNRPDTQYF
TRBJ2-7 TRBV7-7 TRBD2 NA TGTGCTAGCAGCCCTCTCGCGGGAGTGTACGAGCAGTACTTC CASSPLAGVYEQYF
TRBJ1-1 TRBV10-2 TRBD1 once TGCGCCAGCAGTGAGCCGGGACAGGGTGAAGCTTTCTTT CASSEPGQGEAFF
TRBJ2-7 TRBV9 TRBD2 NA TGTGCCAGCAGCGATCTAGCGGGGGGTGGCGAGCAGTACTTC CASSDLAGGGEQYF
TRBJ1-2 TRBV6-1 NA few TGTGCCAGCATTACGGTTCCGGATAACTATGGCTACACCTTC CASITVPDNYGYTF
TRBJ2-1 TRBV15 NA NA TGTGCCACCAGCAGAGATTTAGACAATGAGCAGTTCTTC CATSRDLDNEQFF
TRBJ2-1 TRBV7-8 NA NA TGTGCCAGCAGCCTTGCTGGGGCCTCCTACTACAATGAGCAGTTCTTC CASSLAGASYYNEQFF
TRBJ1-1 TRBV7-9 NA NA TGTGCCAGCGGGGCCGCGAACACTGAAGCTTTCTTT CASGAANTEAFF
TRBJ1-5 TRBV19 TRBD1 once TGTGCCAGTAGTACCCTTGGACAGGGCAGAAACAATCAGCCCCAGCATTTT CASSTLGQGRNNQPQHF
TRBJ1-2 TRBV30 NA NA TGTGCCTGGAGGGAGGGGACCCTCTATGGCTACACCTTC CAWREGTLYGYTF
TRBJ2-4 TRBV9 NA many TGTGCCAGCAGCGTGCGCGGGGCAGAAAACATTCAGTACTTC CASSVRGAENIQYF
TRBJ2-2 TRBV5-1 TRBD2 NA TGCGCCAGCAGCTTGGCGGGACTAGCGGGAGTCGGGGAGCTGTTTTTT CASSLAGLAGVGELFF
TRBJ1-5 TRBV6-6 NA NA TGTGCCAGCAGTTACGGGGGAGGGCAGCCCCAGCATTTT CASSYGGGQPQHF
TRBJ2-1 TRBV2 NA NA TGTGCCAGCAAGGTGGACCGGGGGTCCTACAATGAGCAGTTCTTC CASKVDRGSYNEQFF
TRBJ2-5 TRBV7-3 NA NA TGTGCCAGCAGCTTTGGAGTGGGAGAGACCCAGTACTTC CASSFGVGETQYF
TRBJ2-2 TRBV7-2 NA NA TGTGCCAGCAGCCCTAGGGCTACCACCGGGGAGCTGTTTTTT CASSPRATTGELFF
TRBJ2-7 TRBV14 NA NA TGTGCCAGCAGCCAAGGTTACGAGCAGTACTTC CASSQGYEQYF
TRBJ2-3 TRBV5-4 NA NA TGTGCCAGCAGCTTGGCAGGACCTAGCACAGATACGCAGTATTTT CASSLAGPSTDTQYF
TRBJ2-3 TRBV19 TRBD2 NA TGTGCCAGTATCCCGGGACTAGCGACAGATACGCAGTATTTT CASIPGLATDTQYF
TRBJ2-1 TRBV5-4 TRBD2 few TGTGCCAGCAGCTTATCAGCGGGAGGGCGCAATGAGCAGTTCTTC CASSLSAGGRNEQFF
TRBJ2-5 TRBV4-3 TRBD2 few TGCGCCAGCAGCCAAGATCTAGCGGGAGATACATTGCGGACCCAGTACTTC CASSQDLAGDTLRTQYF
TRBJ2-5 TRBV5-1 NA NA TGCGCCAGCAGCTTGGAAGTAAAAGAGACCCAGTACTTC CASSLEVKETQYF